The rows below give T cell receptor beta chains drawn from one sample of a study of T cells after posttransplantation cyclophosphamide. Profiling relied on immunoSEQ multiplex PCR, and the TCRdb table lists in-frame clones only, not all of them. The table lists some 40,000 clones, with no singletons. The sequenced sample was PBMCs. The receptors stem from a woman in her 50s in good health and a related stem cell transplant donor. Each CDR3 is given with its conserved first and last residue. Each record gives: J gene, clone size, D gene, V gene, CDR3 protein, CDR3 DNA. D genes are given only for firm matches. The size entry is marked missing in some rows and otherwise reads once, few, many or a size class.

J gene: TRBJ1-5; clone size: many; D gene: -; V gene: TRBV19; CDR3 protein: CASSPAHYSNQPQHF; CDR3 DNA: TGTGCCAGTAGCCCGGCACACTATAGCAATCAGCCCCAGCATTTT
J gene: TRBJ2-1; clone size: few; D gene: TRBD1; V gene: TRBV18; CDR3 protein: CASSPEAHRGNEQFF; CDR3 DNA: TGTGCCAGCTCACCAGAGGCTCACAGGGGCAATGAGCAGTTCTTC
J gene: TRBJ1-1; clone size: many; D gene: -; V gene: TRBV10-3; CDR3 protein: CAISAPGLGDTEAFF; CDR3 DNA: TGTGCCATCAGCGCCCCGGGTTTAGGAGACACTGAAGCTTTCTTT
J gene: TRBJ1-6; clone size: many; D gene: -; V gene: TRBV4-2; CDR3 protein: CASSQDMYSPLHF; CDR3 DNA: TGTGCCAGCAGCCAAGATATGTATTCACCCCTCCACTTT
J gene: TRBJ2-3; clone size: many; D gene: -; V gene: TRBV5-1; CDR3 protein: CASSLGHTDTQYF; CDR3 DNA: TGCGCCAGCAGCTTGGGGCACACAGATACGCAGTATTTT
J gene: TRBJ1-3; clone size: many; D gene: TRBD1; V gene: TRBV7-2; CDR3 protein: CASSPTGGSGNTIYF; CDR3 DNA: TGTGCCAGCAGCCCGACAGGGGGCTCTGGAAACACCATATATTTT
J gene: TRBJ2-3; clone size: many; D gene: TRBD1; V gene: TRBV28; CDR3 protein: CASSLTDRGQSTDTQYF; CDR3 DNA: TGTGCCAGCAGTTTAACCGACCGGGGACAGAGCACAGATACGCAGTATTTT
J gene: TRBJ2-3; clone size: many; D gene: TRBD1; V gene: TRBV19; CDR3 protein: CASSILDRARDTQYF; CDR3 DNA: TGTGCCAGTAGTATCCTGGACAGGGCGAGAGATACGCAGTATTTT
J gene: TRBJ2-7; clone size: many; D gene: TRBD1; V gene: TRBV11-2; CDR3 protein: CASSLGTGAHEQYF; CDR3 DNA: TGTGCCAGCAGCTTGGGGACAGGGGCCCACGAGCAGTACTTC
J gene: TRBJ2-1; clone size: many; D gene: -; V gene: TRBV4-1; CDR3 protein: CASSQDLRNEQFF; CDR3 DNA: TGCGCCAGCAGCCAAGATTTGAGGAATGAGCAGTTCTTC
J gene: TRBJ1-2; clone size: many; D gene: TRBD1; V gene: TRBV5-4; CDR3 protein: CASSLFTGVGYGYTF; CDR3 DNA: TGTGCCAGCAGCTTATTTACAGGGGTGGGCTATGGCTACACCTTC
J gene: TRBJ2-5; clone size: many; D gene: -; V gene: TRBV5-4; CDR3 protein: CASSKDSQETQYF; CDR3 DNA: TGTGCCAGCAGCAAGGACAGCCAAGAGACCCAGTACTTC
J gene: TRBJ2-3; clone size: many; D gene: -; V gene: TRBV6-5; CDR3 protein: CASTQRKGVTDTQYF; CDR3 DNA: TGTGCCAGCACCCAAAGGAAGGGGGTCACAGATACGCAGTATTTT
J gene: TRBJ2-7; clone size: -; D gene: -; V gene: TRBV27; CDR3 protein: CASSFSSSYEQYF; CDR3 DNA: TGTGCCAGCAGTTTTTCAAGCTCCTACGAGCAGTACTTC
J gene: TRBJ2-7; clone size: -; D gene: TRBD2; V gene: TRBV30; CDR3 protein: CAWSDSGTGSYEQYF; CDR3 DNA: TGTGCCTGGAGTGATAGCGGGACGGGCTCCTACGAGCAGTACTTC
J gene: TRBJ1-6; clone size: many; D gene: -; V gene: TRBV19; CDR3 protein: CASSMGRLRDSPLHF; CDR3 DNA: TGTGCCAGTAGTATGGGGCGTCTTCGGGATTCACCCCTCCACTTT
J gene: TRBJ2-3; clone size: -; D gene: TRBD1; V gene: TRBV11-3; CDR3 protein: CASSFPGQPTDTQYF; CDR3 DNA: TGTGCCAGCAGCTTTCCGGGACAGCCAACAGATACGCAGTATTTT
J gene: TRBJ1-4; clone size: many; D gene: -; V gene: TRBV5-1; CDR3 protein: CASSRIGVEEKLFF; CDR3 DNA: TGCGCCAGCAGCCGGATAGGAGTGGAGGAAAAACTGTTTTTT
J gene: TRBJ2-3; clone size: many; D gene: TRBD2; V gene: TRBV7-2; CDR3 protein: CASSSKAGGDTQYF; CDR3 DNA: TGTGCCAGCAGCTCGAAGGCGGGGGGAGATACGCAGTATTTT
J gene: TRBJ1-4; clone size: many; D gene: -; V gene: TRBV2; CDR3 protein: CASSGTPNEKLFF; CDR3 DNA: TGTGCCAGCAGTGGGACACCTAATGAAAAACTGTTTTTT
J gene: TRBJ1-5; clone size: -; D gene: -; V gene: TRBV28; CDR3 protein: CASSFRGRDQPQHF; CDR3 DNA: TGTGCCAGCAGTTTTAGGGGTCGGGATCAGCCCCAGCATTTT
J gene: TRBJ1-2; clone size: many; D gene: -; V gene: TRBV28; CDR3 protein: CASTPNWANYGYTF; CDR3 DNA: TGTGCCAGCACGCCCAATTGGGCGAACTATGGCTACACCTTC
J gene: TRBJ1-5; clone size: -; D gene: TRBD1; V gene: TRBV27; CDR3 protein: CASSSGTGNQPQHF; CDR3 DNA: TGTGCCAGCAGTTCCGGGACAGGCAATCAGCCCCAGCATTTT
J gene: TRBJ2-1; clone size: many; D gene: TRBD2; V gene: TRBV29-1; CDR3 protein: CSLGERGGANEQFF; CDR3 DNA: TGCAGCCTCGGTGAGCGGGGGGGCGCCAATGAGCAGTTCTTC
J gene: TRBJ1-1; clone size: many; D gene: -; V gene: TRBV9; CDR3 protein: CASSVATTSYTEAFF; CDR3 DNA: TGTGCCAGCAGCGTAGCTACGACAAGTTACACTGAAGCTTTCTTT
J gene: TRBJ1-2; clone size: many; D gene: TRBD1; V gene: TRBV18; CDR3 protein: CASSGQGNYGYTF; CDR3 DNA: TGTGCCAGCTCGGGACAGGGGAACTATGGCTACACCTTC
J gene: TRBJ1-2; clone size: many; D gene: TRBD1; V gene: TRBV27; CDR3 protein: CASSPRPLLGTGDYGYTF; CDR3 DNA: TGTGCCAGCAGTCCCAGACCCCTCCTAGGGACAGGGGACTATGGCTACACCTTC
J gene: TRBJ1-5; clone size: few; D gene: TRBD1; V gene: TRBV29-1; CDR3 protein: CSVLTGGNQPQHF; CDR3 DNA: TGCAGCGTTTTGACAGGGGGCAATCAGCCCCAGCATTTT
J gene: TRBJ2-5; clone size: many; D gene: -; V gene: TRBV7-2; CDR3 protein: CASSPAIQETQYF; CDR3 DNA: TGTGCCAGCAGCCCTGCTATCCAAGAGACCCAGTACTTC
J gene: TRBJ1-2; clone size: many; D gene: -; V gene: TRBV7-9; CDR3 protein: CASSLRVGGEWGYTF; CDR3 DNA: TGTGCCAGCAGCCTCCGAGTGGGGGGGGAGTGGGGCTACACCTTC
J gene: TRBJ1-5; clone size: many; D gene: -; V gene: TRBV19; CDR3 protein: CASSGRGYSNQPQHF; CDR3 DNA: TGTGCCAGTAGCGGGCGGGGATATAGCAATCAGCCCCAGCATTTT
J gene: TRBJ2-7; clone size: many; D gene: TRBD1; V gene: TRBV5-5; CDR3 protein: CASSRDRPLSYEQYF; CDR3 DNA: TGTGCCAGCAGCCGGGACAGGCCTCTATCCTACGAGCAGTACTTC
J gene: TRBJ2-5; clone size: many; D gene: TRBD2; V gene: TRBV28; CDR3 protein: CASSSRLAGGLETQYF; CDR3 DNA: TGTGCCAGCAGTTCCCGACTAGCGGGGGGGCTTGAGACCCAGTACTTC
J gene: TRBJ1-1; clone size: many; D gene: -; V gene: TRBV11-3; CDR3 protein: CASSSPFSTGVTEAFF; CDR3 DNA: TGTGCCAGCAGCTCCCCATTCTCGACGGGGGTCACTGAAGCTTTCTTT
J gene: TRBJ2-1; clone size: many; D gene: -; V gene: TRBV7-2; CDR3 protein: CASSYQTNYNEQFF; CDR3 DNA: TGTGCCAGCAGCTACCAGACTAACTACAATGAGCAGTTCTTC
J gene: TRBJ1-2; clone size: many; D gene: -; V gene: TRBV28; CDR3 protein: CASSKSDSNYGYTF; CDR3 DNA: TGTGCCAGCAGTAAGTCGGACAGCAACTATGGCTACACCTTC
J gene: TRBJ1-5; clone size: -; D gene: -; V gene: TRBV28; CDR3 protein: CASSWGSRGSQHF; CDR3 DNA: TGTGCCAGCAGTTGGGGGAGCCGGGGGTCCCAGCATTTT
J gene: TRBJ1-2; clone size: many; D gene: -; V gene: TRBV7-9; CDR3 protein: CASSSLRGYTF; CDR3 DNA: TGTGCCAGCAGCTCCCTCCGGGGCTACACCTTC
J gene: TRBJ2-1; clone size: many; D gene: -; V gene: TRBV15; CDR3 protein: CATSRGTINEQFF; CDR3 DNA: TGTGCCACCAGCAGAGGGACTATCAATGAGCAGTTCTTC
J gene: TRBJ2-7; clone size: many; D gene: -; V gene: TRBV5-4; CDR3 protein: CASSVDLSSYEQYF; CDR3 DNA: TGTGCCAGCAGCGTCGACTTGAGCTCCTACGAGCAGTACTTC
J gene: TRBJ1-2; clone size: many; D gene: -; V gene: TRBV4-3; CDR3 protein: CASSQSAGVYGYTF; CDR3 DNA: TGCGCCAGCAGCCAGAGTGCGGGGGTCTATGGCTACACCTTC